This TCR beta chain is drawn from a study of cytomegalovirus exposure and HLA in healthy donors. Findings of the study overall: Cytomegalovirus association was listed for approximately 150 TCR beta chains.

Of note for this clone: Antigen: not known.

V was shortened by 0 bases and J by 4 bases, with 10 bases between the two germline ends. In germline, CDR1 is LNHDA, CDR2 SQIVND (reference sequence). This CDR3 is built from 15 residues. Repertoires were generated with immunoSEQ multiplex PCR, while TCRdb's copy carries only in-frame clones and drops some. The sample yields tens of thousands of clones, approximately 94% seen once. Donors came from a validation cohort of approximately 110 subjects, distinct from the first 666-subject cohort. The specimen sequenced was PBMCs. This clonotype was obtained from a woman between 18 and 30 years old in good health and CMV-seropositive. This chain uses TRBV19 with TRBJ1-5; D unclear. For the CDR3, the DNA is TGTGCCAGTAGTATAGATCGAGGCCAGAATCAGCCCCAGCATTTT. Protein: CASSIDRGQNQPQHF.